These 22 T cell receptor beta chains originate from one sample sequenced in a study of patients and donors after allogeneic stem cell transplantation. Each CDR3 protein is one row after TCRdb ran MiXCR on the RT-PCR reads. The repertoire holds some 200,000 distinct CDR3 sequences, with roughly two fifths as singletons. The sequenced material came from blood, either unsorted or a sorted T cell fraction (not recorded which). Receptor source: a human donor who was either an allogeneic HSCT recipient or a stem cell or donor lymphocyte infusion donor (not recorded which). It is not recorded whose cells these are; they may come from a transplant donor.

The CDR3 DNA reads TGTGCCAGCAGGCCCTCCCCATCTGAGCAGTTCTTC. Protein product: CASRPSPSEQFF. The J gene is TRBJ2-1, the V gene TRBV2; D is ambiguous. The CDR3 loop spans 12 amino acids. CDR1 and CDR2 from the germline V gene are SNHLY and FYNNEI. Trimming stripped 6 bases from V and 9 bases from J, with 12 bases between.

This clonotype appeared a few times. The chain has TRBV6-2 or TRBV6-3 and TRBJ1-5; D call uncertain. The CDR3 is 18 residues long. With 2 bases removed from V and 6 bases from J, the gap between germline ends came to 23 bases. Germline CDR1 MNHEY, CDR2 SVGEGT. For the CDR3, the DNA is TGTGCCAGCAGTTACCTCCGTCTCAGGACCACGGGGAGTCAGCCCCAGCATTTT. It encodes CASSYLRLRTTGSQPQHF.

CDR3 nucleotide sequence: TGCGCCAGCAGCTTGGAATACACCGGGGAGCTGTTTTTT. Translated: CASSLEYTGELFF. The chain has TRBV5-1 and TRBJ2-2; D gene unclear. Germline CDR1 reads SGHRS; CDR2 reads YFSETQ. V gave up 0 bases and J gave up 3 bases, with 3 bases separating them. The CDR3 sequence is 13 residues long.

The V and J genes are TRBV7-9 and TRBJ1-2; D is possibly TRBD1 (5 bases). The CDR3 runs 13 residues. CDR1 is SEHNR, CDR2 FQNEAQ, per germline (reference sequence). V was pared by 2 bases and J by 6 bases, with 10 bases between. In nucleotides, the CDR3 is TGTGCCAGCAGCTTACAGGGATTAAATGGCTACACCTTC. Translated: CASSLQGLNGYTF.

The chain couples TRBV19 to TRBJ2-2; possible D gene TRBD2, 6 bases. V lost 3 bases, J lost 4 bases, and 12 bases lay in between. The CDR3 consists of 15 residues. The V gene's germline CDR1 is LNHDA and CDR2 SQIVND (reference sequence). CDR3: CASSILAGSTGELFF. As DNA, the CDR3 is TGTGCCAGTAGTATTCTCGCGGGAAGCACCGGGGAGCTGTTTTTT.

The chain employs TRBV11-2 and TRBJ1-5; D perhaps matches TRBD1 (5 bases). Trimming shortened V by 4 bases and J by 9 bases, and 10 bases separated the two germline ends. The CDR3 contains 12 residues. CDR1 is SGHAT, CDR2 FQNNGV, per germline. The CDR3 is CASSSQGGPQHF. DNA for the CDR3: TGTGCCAGCAGCTCCCAGGGCGGGCCCCAGCATTTT.

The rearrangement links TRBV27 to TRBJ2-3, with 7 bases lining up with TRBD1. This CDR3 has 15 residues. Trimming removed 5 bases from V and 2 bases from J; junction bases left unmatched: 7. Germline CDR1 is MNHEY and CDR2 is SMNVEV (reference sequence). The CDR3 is CASSPGQANTDTQYF. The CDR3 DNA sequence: TGTGCCAGCAGTCCCGGACAGGCAAACACAGATACGCAGTATTTT.

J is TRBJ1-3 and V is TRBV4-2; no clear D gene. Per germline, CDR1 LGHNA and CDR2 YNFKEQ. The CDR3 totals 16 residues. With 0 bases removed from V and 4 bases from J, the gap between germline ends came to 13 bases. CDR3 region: CASSQDRQVTGNTIYF. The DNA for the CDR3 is TGTGCCAGCAGCCAAGATCGCCAGGTGACCGGAAACACCATATATTTT.

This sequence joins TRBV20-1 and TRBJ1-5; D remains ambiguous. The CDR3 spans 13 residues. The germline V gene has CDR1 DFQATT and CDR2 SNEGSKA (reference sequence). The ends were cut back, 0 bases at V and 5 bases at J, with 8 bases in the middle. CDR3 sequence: CSARDSGDQPQHF. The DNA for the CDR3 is TGCAGTGCTAGAGATTCGGGAGATCAGCCCCAGCATTTT.

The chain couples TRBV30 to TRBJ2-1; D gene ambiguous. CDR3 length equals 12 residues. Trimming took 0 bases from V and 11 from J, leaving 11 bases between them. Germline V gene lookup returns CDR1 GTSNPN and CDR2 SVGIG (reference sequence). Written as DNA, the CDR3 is TGTGCCTGGAGTGTAGTTGGGCGGAAGCAGTTCTTC. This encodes CAWSVVGRKQFF.

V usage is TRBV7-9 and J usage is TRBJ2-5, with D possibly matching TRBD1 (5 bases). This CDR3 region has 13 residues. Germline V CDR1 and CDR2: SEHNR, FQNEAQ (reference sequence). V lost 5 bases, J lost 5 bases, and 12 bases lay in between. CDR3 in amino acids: CASSPPAGETQYF. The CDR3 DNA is TGTGCCAGCAGCCCCCCAGCAGGGGAGACCCAGTACTTC.

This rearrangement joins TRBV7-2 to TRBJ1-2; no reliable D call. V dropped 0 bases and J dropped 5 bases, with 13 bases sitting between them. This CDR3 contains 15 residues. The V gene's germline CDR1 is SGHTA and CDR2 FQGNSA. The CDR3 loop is CASSLALPEIYGYTF. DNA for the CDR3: TGTGCCAGCAGCTTAGCTCTTCCTGAGATTTATGGCTACACCTTC.

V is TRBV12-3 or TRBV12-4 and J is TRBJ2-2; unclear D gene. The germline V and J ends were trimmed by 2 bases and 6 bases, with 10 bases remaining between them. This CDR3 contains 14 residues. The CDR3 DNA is TGTGCCAGCAGTTTAAGAGGCGGACCCGGGGAGCTGTTTTTT. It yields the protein CASSLRGGPGELFF.

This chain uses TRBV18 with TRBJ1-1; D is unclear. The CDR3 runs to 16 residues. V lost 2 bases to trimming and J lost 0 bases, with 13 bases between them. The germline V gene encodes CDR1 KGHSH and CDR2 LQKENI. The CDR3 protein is CASSPSFGGLNTEAFF. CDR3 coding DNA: TGTGCCAGCTCACCATCATTCGGAGGACTGAACACTGAAGCTTTCTTT.

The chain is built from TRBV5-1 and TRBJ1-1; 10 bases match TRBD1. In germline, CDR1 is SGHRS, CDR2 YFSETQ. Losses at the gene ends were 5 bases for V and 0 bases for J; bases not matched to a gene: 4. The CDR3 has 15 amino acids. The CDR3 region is CASRGQGGLNTEAFF. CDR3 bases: TGCGCCAGCAGAGGACAGGGGGGTCTGAACACTGAAGCTTTCTTT.

The CDR3 loop is CASSTLAGGTNTGELFF. Here the CDR3 DNA reads TGCGCCAGCAGCACTCTAGCGGGAGGAACGAACACCGGGGAGCTGTTTTTT. The chain couples TRBV5-1 to TRBJ2-2; 11 bases match TRBD2. Germline-derived CDR1 and CDR2 are SGHRS and YFSETQ. J was trimmed by 0 bases and V by 4 bases; bases with no gene match: 5. This CDR3 region has 17 residues.

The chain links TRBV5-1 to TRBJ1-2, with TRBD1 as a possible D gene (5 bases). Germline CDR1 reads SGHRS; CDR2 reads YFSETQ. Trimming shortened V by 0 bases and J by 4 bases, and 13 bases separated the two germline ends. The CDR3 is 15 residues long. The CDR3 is CASSLAGRGAYGYTF. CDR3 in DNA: TGCGCCAGCAGCTTGGCAGGAAGAGGGGCCTATGGCTACACCTTC.

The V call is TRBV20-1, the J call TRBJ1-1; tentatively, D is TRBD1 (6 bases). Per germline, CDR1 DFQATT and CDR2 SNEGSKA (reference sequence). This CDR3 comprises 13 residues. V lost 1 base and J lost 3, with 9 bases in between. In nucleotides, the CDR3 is TGCAGTGCTAGAGGGAGGGGGTACACTGAAGCTTTCTTT. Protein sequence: CSARGRGYTEAFF.

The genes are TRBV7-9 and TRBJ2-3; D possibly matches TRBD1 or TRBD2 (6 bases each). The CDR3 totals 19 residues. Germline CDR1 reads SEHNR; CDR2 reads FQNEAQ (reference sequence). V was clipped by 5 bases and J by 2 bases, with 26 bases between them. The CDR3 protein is CASSVRENTGIESTDTQYF. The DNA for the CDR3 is TGTGCCAGCAGCGTACGGGAGAACACAGGGATTGAGTCCACAGATACGCAGTATTTT.

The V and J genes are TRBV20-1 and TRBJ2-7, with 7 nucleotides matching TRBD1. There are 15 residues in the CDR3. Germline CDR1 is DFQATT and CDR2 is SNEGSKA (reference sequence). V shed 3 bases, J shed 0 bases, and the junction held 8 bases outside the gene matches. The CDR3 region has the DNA TGCAGTGCTAGCTCCGGGACAGCGAGCTCCTACGAGCAGTACTTC. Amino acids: CSASSGTASSYEQYF.

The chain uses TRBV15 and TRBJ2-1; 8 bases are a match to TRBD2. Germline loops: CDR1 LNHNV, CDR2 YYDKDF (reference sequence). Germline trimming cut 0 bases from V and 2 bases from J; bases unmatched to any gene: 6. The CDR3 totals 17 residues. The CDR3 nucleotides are TGTGCCACCAGCAGAGATGGAGGTAGCGGGACCTACAATGAGCAGTTCTTC. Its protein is CATSRDGGSGTYNEQFF.

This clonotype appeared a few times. CDR3 sequence reads: CASSPLGGSSYNEQFF. The CDR3 DNA reads TGTGCCAGCAGTCCGCTGGGGGGAAGCTCCTACAATGAGCAGTTCTTC. The chain couples TRBV12-3 or TRBV12-4 to TRBJ2-1, with a weak D call TRBD2 (6 bases). The V end was cut by 5 bases, the J end by 0 bases, with 14 bases between. The CDR3 has 16 amino acids.